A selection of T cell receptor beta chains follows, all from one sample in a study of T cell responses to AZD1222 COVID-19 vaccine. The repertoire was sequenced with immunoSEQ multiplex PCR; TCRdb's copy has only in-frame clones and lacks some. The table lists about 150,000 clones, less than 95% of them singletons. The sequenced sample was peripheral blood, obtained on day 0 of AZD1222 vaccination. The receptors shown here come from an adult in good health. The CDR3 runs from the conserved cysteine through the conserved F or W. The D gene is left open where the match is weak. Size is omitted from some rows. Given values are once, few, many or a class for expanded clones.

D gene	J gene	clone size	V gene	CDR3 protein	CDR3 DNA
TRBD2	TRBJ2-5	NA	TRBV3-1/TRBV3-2	CASIPSGGNIQTQYF	TGTGCCAGCATCCCTAGCGGGGGGAACATCCAGACCCAGTACTTC
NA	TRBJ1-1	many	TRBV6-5	CASSYGLPPNTEAFF	TGTGCCAGCAGTTACGGGCTGCCACCGAACACTGAAGCTTTCTTT
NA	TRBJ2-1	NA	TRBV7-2	CATGPSSSYNEQFF	TGTGCCACCGGGCCGTCCAGTTCCTACAATGAGCAGTTCTTC
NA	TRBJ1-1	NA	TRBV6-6	CASSHTGTEAFF	TGTGCCAGCAGTCATACCGGGACTGAAGCTTTCTTT
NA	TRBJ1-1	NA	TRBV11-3	CASSLGRMNTEAFF	TGTGCCAGCAGCTTGGGACGTATGAACACTGAAGCTTTCTTT
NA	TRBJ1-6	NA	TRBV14	CASSRYPGPGDSPLHF	TGTGCCAGCAGCCGATACCCAGGGCCTGGTGATTCACCCCTCCACTTT
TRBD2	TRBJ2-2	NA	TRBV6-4	CASSPQTSGLTGELFF	TGTGCCAGCAGCCCCCAGACTAGCGGTCTCACCGGGGAGCTGTTTTTT
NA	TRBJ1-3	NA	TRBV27	CASRPDSSGNTIYF	TGTGCCAGCAGACCCGACAGCTCTGGAAACACCATATATTTT
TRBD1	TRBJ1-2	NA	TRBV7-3	CASSHTPDRGQGYTF	TGTGCCAGCAGCCACACCCCTGACAGGGGCCAAGGCTACACCTTC
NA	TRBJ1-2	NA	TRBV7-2	CASSIAGGENYGYTF	TGTGCCAGCTCCATAGCGGGGGGAGAAAACTATGGCTACACCTTC
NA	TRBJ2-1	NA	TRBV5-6	CATTNRGYPWNEQFF	TGTGCCACCACGAACCGGGGCTATCCCTGGAATGAGCAGTTCTTC
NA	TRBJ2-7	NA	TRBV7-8	CASSPRPAPVGEQYF	TGTGCCAGCAGTCCTCGGCCGGCCCCAGTGGGCGAGCAGTACTTC
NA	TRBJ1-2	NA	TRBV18	CASSPGGERGYTF	TGTGCCAGCTCACCCGGTGGGGAACGGGGCTACACCTTC
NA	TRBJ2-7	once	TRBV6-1	CASSEAKGSRGFYEQYF	TGTGCCAGCAGTGAAGCGAAGGGGTCCAGGGGATTCTACGAGCAGTACTTC
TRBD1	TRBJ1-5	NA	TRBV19	CASRTGEYQPQHF	TGTGCCAGTAGGACAGGGGAGTATCAGCCCCAGCATTTT
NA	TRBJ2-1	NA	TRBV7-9	CASIYRGNEQFF	TGTGCCAGCATCTACCGGGGGAATGAGCAGTTCTTC
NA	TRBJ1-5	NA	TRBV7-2	CASSLTGYQPQHF	TGTGCCAGCAGCTTAACAGGCTATCAGCCCCAGCATTTT
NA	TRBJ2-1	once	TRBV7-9	CASSPRTKGGDEQFF	TGTGCCAGCAGTCCTAGGACCAAGGGGGGCGATGAGCAGTTCTTC
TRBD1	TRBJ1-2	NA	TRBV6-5	CASRDRAIYGYTF	TGTGCCAGCAGGGACAGGGCCATCTATGGCTACACCTTC
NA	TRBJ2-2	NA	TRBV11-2	CASSLGGRGSRDTGELFF	TGTGCCAGCAGCTTAGGTGGTAGGGGGTCGAGGGACACCGGGGAGCTGTTTTTT
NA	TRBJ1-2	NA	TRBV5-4	CASSQDSYGYTF	TGTGCCAGCAGCCAGGACAGCTACGGCTACACCTTC
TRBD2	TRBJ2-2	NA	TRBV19	CASSIAAGVTGELFF	TGTGCCAGTAGTATAGCGGCGGGAGTCACCGGGGAGCTGTTTTTT
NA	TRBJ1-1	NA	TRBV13	CASSLQGSNTEAFF	TGTGCCAGCAGCTTACAGGGCTCCAACACTGAAGCTTTCTTT
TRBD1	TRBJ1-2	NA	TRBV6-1	CASSELHRGLGYGYTF	TGTGCCAGCAGTGAACTACACAGGGGGCTGGGCTATGGCTACACCTTC
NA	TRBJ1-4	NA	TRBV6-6	CASSSRTVREKLFF	TGTGCCAGCAGTTCCAGGACAGTACGTGAAAAACTGTTTTTT
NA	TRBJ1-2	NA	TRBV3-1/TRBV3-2	CASSPDGPVYGYTF	TGTGCCAGCAGCCCCGACGGGCCAGTCTATGGCTACACCTTC
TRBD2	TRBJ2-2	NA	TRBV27	CASSFPASGGLGRLFF	TGTGCCAGCAGTTTTCCGGCTAGCGGGGGTCTCGGGCGGCTGTTTTTT
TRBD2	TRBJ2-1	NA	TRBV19	CASSGLLAGGPSYNEQFF	TGTGCCAGTAGCGGCCTACTAGCGGGAGGGCCGTCGTACAATGAGCAGTTCTTC
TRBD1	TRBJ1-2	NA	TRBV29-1	CSVEEGGQGAGGYTF	TGCAGCGTTGAAGAGGGGGGACAGGGAGCCGGTGGCTACACCTTC
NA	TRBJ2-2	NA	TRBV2	CASRDYLLANTGELFF	TGTGCCAGCAGGGACTACCTACTAGCGAACACCGGGGAGCTGTTTTTT
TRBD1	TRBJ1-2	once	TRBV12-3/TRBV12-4	CASMSTGTRGYTF	TGTGCCAGCATGTCGACAGGGACGCGCGGCTACACCTTC
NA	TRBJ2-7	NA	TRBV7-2	CASSSSSYEQYF	TGTGCCAGCAGCTCAAGCTCCTACGAGCAGTACTTC
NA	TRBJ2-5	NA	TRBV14	CASSPKRLVGETQYF	TGTGCCAGCAGTCCCAAAAGACTAGTTGGTGAGACCCAGTACTTC
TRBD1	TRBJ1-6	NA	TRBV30	CAWSPGTGYSPLHF	TGTGCCTGGAGTCCAGGGACAGGTTATTCACCCCTCCACTTT
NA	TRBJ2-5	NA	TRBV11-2	CASSPLGAWETQYF	TGTGCCAGCAGCCCCCTAGGGGCCTGGGAGACCCAGTACTTC
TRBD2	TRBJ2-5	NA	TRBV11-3	CASSLGQRGSEETQYF	TGTGCCAGCAGCTTAGGCCAGCGGGGGTCGGAAGAGACCCAGTACTTC